The 18 T cell receptor beta chains below come from one sample, sequenced in a study of blood T cells in healthy people across ages. The second PCR ran about 6 to 12 cycles with a sample-barcoded 5' primer and J-beta primers. Using its own MiXCR run on the 5' RACE reads, TCRdb lists one record per CDR3 protein. This sample yields 540,000 or so distinct CDR3 sequences, of which more than 20% are seen a single time; 7.5% to 9% belongs to the top ten. Separately, the same data were catalogued under a study of T cells of mothers and their children.

Sequencing was done on a sample of blood. The receptors were sampled from a boy between 10 and 17 years old in good health.

A word on this clonotype: The conserved phenylalanine or tryptophan normally closing the CDR3 is absent here, so this likely arose from a read error. This CDR3 is CASSFSRSSYNEQFL. In nucleotides, the CDR3 is TGTGCCAGCAGCTTCAGTCGAAGTTCCTACAATGAGCAGTTCCTC. The genes are TRBV13 and TRBJ2-1; unclear D gene. V was cut by 3 bases and J by 1 base, with 10 bases left in between. The CDR3 runs to 15 residues. The V gene's germline CDR1 is PRHDT and CDR2 FYEKMQ (reference sequence).

V usage is TRBV12-3 or TRBV12-4 and J usage is TRBJ2-1, with TRBD2 identical over 15 bases. CDR3 length: 16 residues. The trim removed 3 bases at V and 9 bases at J, leaving 6 bases unmatched. CDR3 bases: TGTGCCAGCAGTTTCTTGGGACTAGCGGGAGGCGGTGAGCAGTTCTTC. Its protein product is CASSFLGLAGGGEQFF.

This clonotype showed up just a few times. V usage is TRBV7-2 and J usage is TRBJ2-3, with 10 bases matching TRBD1. The germline V gene has CDR1 SGHTA and CDR2 FQGNSA. The ends lost 4 bases at V and 4 bases at J; junction bases unmatched: 5. The CDR3 is 15 residues long. The CDR3 DNA reads TGTGCCAGCAGCTCGGGACAGGGGAGGGCAGATACGCAGTATTTT. Its translation: CASSSGQGRADTQYF. Combining the CDR3 with reference TRBV7-2 and TRBJ2-3 gives the whole variable domain GAGVSQSPSNKVTEKGKDVELRCDPISGHTALYWYRQSLGQGLEFLIYFQGNSAPDKSGLPSDRFSAERTGGSVSTLTIQRTQQEDSAVYLCASSSGQGRADTQYFGPGTRLTVL.

This clonotype was seen only a few times. One junction end disagrees with the germline gene, perhaps due to a read error. This chain uses TRBV7-7 with TRBJ2-1, with a tentative D call TRBD2 (6 bases). The germline V gene encodes CDR1 SSHAT and CDR2 FNYEAQ (reference sequence). The CDR3 has 18 amino acids. Written as DNA, the CDR3 is TGTGCTAGCAGCTCCAAACCACCGGGACTTATCGCTTACAATGAGCAGTTCTTC. Protein product: CASSSKPPGLIAYNEQFF.

This clonotype was found a few times. This chain uses TRBV29-1 with TRBJ2-3; D unclear. Per germline, CDR1 SQVTM and CDR2 ANQGSEA. V was shortened by 3 bases and J by 5 bases, with 6 bases between the two germline ends. The CDR3 contains 11 residues. CDR3 in amino acids: CSVEWRDTQYF. CDR3 nucleotide sequence: TGCAGCGTTGAGTGGCGAGATACGCAGTATTTT.

The chain links TRBV7-2 to TRBJ1-1; D is ambiguous. With 5 bases removed from V and 6 bases from J, the gap between germline ends came to 16 bases. Germline V lookup: CDR1 SGHTA, CDR2 FQGNSA. The CDR3 is 14 amino acids. The CDR3 DNA reads TGTGCCAGCAGCAGAGGCGGCGGGCGCTCTGAAGCTTTCTTT. Translating gives CASSRGGGRSEAFF.

This clonotype showed up just a few times. The rearrangement uses TRBV27 and TRBJ1-6, with D possibly being TRBD1 (5 bases). The CDR3 contains 14 residues. The germline CDR1 and CDR2 sequences are MNHEY and SMNVEV (reference sequence). The ends were cut back, 3 bases at V and 6 bases at J, with 9 bases in the middle. CDR3 DNA: TGTGCCAGCAGTTTGGGGCCCCTTAATTCACCCCTCCACTTT. Its protein is CASSLGPLNSPLHF.

V gene TRBV6-5 combines with J gene TRBJ2-2; D possibly uses TRBD1 or TRBD2 (5 bases each). The V gene's germline CDR1 is MNHEY and CDR2 SVGAGI. CDR3 length: 16 residues. With 0 bases removed from V and 4 bases from J, the gap between germline ends came to 12 bases. CDR3 loop: CASSYSARAGTGELFF. The CDR3 DNA sequence: TGTGCCAGCAGTTACTCGGCCAGGGCGGGCACCGGGGAGCTGTTTTTT.

The V and J genes are TRBV7-9 and TRBJ2-3; 7 nucleotides match TRBD1. Per the germline V gene, CDR1 is SEHNR and CDR2 is FQNEAQ (reference sequence). V dropped 4 bases and J dropped 2; count of bases not matched to a gene: 6. The length of the CDR3 is 15 residues. The CDR3 reads CASSSRGQHTDTQYF. The CDR3 nucleotides read TGTGCCAGCAGCTCACGGGGACAGCACACAGATACGCAGTATTTT.

This clonotype appeared a few times. The CDR3 sequence: CASSWGSGNEQFF. CDR3 nucleotides: TGTGCCAGCAGCTGGGGTAGCGGAAATGAGCAGTTCTTC. The chain joins TRBV5-4 to TRBJ2-1, with a possible D match to TRBD2 (6 bases). Trimming left V 3 bases short and J 7 bases short, with 11 bases between. CDR3 size: 13 residues. Germline CDR1 SGHNT, CDR2 YYREEE (reference sequence). Together with reference TRBV5-4 and TRBJ2-1, the CDR3 gives the full variable domain: ETGVTQSPTHLIKTRGQQVTLRCSSQSGHNTVSWYQQALGQGPQFIFQYYREEENGRGNFPPRFSGLQFPNYSSELNVNALELDDSALYLCASSWGSGNEQFFGPGTRLTVL.

This clonotype appeared a few times. The chain couples TRBV6-2 or TRBV6-3 to TRBJ1-1; D unclear. Germline V gives CDR1 MNHEY, CDR2 SVGEGT. Between the trimmed V and J ends, which lost 6 bases and 1 base, there was a span of 9 bases. This CDR3 has 13 amino acids. CDR3 residues: CASRTIGNTEAFF. The CDR3 region has the DNA TGTGCCAGCAGGACCATAGGGAACACTGAAGCTTTCTTT.

This clonotype showed up just a few times. The chain employs TRBV20-1 and TRBJ1-1; no definite D call. The CDR3 loop spans 13 amino acids. Germline V gene sequence: CDR1 DFQATT, CDR2 SNEGSKA (reference sequence). With 1 base removed from V and 5 bases from J, the gap between germline ends came to 11 bases. The CDR3 nucleotides are TGCAGTGCTAGAGCGCTCATGGGGACTGAAGCTTTCTTT. Translation gives CSARALMGTEAFF.

The chain joins TRBV18 to TRBJ1-1; 10 bases fit TRBD1. Germline CDR1 KGHSH, CDR2 LQKENI. This CDR3 region has 14 residues. V lost 6 bases and J lost 0; bases outside the gene matches: 1. The CDR3 nucleotides are TGTGCCAGCTCCGGACAGGGGGTGAACACTGAAGCTTTCTTT. Translation: CASSGQGVNTEAFF.

The chain's CDR3 is CASSVVQGSMNTEAFF. CDR3 bases: TGTGCCAGCAGCGTAGTGCAGGGGAGCATGAACACTGAAGCTTTCTTT. This chain uses TRBV9 with TRBJ1-1; tentatively, D is TRBD1 (6 bases). The V end was cut by 0 bases, the J end by 0 bases, with 12 bases between. The CDR3 covers 16 residues. Germline V gives CDR1 SGDLS, CDR2 YYNGEE.

Regarding this clonotype: At one of its ends the junction is not consistent with the germline gene, which may arise from a read error. The J gene is TRBJ2-7, the V gene TRBV2; D gene unclear. The CDR3 spans 9 residues. CDR1 is SNHLY and CDR2 is FYNNEI in the germline V gene. CDR3 sequence (DNA): TGCGCCAGCGCCTACGAGCAGTACTTC. This gives the protein CASAYEQYF.

This clonotype was counted between two and nine times. This sequence joins TRBV29-1 and TRBJ2-7; a weak D match, TRBD2 (6 bases). Germline V lookup: CDR1 SQVTM, CDR2 ANQGSEA. V dropped 6 bases and J dropped 3 bases, with 15 bases sitting between them. CDR3 length: 13 residues. DNA of the CDR3: TGCAGCGTCGACCTAGGGGAGGACTACGAGCAGTACTTC. Translation: CSVDLGEDYEQYF.

Ten or more counts support this clonotype. The chain uses TRBV4-1 and TRBJ2-5, with a possible D match to TRBD2 (6 bases). The end of the DNA is better explained by TRBJ2-1, so the J call may be wrong. The germline V gene has CDR1 MGHRA and CDR2 YSYEKL. This CDR3 comprises 13 residues. CDR3 coding DNA: TGCGCCAGCAGCCTCGGGACTGACGGTACGCAGTTCTTC. Encoded protein: CASSLGTDGTQFF.

This clonotype was detected a few times. The rearrangement uses TRBV4-1 and TRBJ2-2; no firm D call. Per the germline V gene, CDR1 is MGHRA and CDR2 is YSYEKL. The CDR3 has 16 amino acids. Trimming pared 1 base from V and 0 bases from J, leaving 9 bases between. CDR3 DNA sequence: TGCGCCAGCAGCCAAGGGTTGAGGACGAACACCGGGGAGCTGTTTTTT. It encodes CASSQGLRTNTGELFF.